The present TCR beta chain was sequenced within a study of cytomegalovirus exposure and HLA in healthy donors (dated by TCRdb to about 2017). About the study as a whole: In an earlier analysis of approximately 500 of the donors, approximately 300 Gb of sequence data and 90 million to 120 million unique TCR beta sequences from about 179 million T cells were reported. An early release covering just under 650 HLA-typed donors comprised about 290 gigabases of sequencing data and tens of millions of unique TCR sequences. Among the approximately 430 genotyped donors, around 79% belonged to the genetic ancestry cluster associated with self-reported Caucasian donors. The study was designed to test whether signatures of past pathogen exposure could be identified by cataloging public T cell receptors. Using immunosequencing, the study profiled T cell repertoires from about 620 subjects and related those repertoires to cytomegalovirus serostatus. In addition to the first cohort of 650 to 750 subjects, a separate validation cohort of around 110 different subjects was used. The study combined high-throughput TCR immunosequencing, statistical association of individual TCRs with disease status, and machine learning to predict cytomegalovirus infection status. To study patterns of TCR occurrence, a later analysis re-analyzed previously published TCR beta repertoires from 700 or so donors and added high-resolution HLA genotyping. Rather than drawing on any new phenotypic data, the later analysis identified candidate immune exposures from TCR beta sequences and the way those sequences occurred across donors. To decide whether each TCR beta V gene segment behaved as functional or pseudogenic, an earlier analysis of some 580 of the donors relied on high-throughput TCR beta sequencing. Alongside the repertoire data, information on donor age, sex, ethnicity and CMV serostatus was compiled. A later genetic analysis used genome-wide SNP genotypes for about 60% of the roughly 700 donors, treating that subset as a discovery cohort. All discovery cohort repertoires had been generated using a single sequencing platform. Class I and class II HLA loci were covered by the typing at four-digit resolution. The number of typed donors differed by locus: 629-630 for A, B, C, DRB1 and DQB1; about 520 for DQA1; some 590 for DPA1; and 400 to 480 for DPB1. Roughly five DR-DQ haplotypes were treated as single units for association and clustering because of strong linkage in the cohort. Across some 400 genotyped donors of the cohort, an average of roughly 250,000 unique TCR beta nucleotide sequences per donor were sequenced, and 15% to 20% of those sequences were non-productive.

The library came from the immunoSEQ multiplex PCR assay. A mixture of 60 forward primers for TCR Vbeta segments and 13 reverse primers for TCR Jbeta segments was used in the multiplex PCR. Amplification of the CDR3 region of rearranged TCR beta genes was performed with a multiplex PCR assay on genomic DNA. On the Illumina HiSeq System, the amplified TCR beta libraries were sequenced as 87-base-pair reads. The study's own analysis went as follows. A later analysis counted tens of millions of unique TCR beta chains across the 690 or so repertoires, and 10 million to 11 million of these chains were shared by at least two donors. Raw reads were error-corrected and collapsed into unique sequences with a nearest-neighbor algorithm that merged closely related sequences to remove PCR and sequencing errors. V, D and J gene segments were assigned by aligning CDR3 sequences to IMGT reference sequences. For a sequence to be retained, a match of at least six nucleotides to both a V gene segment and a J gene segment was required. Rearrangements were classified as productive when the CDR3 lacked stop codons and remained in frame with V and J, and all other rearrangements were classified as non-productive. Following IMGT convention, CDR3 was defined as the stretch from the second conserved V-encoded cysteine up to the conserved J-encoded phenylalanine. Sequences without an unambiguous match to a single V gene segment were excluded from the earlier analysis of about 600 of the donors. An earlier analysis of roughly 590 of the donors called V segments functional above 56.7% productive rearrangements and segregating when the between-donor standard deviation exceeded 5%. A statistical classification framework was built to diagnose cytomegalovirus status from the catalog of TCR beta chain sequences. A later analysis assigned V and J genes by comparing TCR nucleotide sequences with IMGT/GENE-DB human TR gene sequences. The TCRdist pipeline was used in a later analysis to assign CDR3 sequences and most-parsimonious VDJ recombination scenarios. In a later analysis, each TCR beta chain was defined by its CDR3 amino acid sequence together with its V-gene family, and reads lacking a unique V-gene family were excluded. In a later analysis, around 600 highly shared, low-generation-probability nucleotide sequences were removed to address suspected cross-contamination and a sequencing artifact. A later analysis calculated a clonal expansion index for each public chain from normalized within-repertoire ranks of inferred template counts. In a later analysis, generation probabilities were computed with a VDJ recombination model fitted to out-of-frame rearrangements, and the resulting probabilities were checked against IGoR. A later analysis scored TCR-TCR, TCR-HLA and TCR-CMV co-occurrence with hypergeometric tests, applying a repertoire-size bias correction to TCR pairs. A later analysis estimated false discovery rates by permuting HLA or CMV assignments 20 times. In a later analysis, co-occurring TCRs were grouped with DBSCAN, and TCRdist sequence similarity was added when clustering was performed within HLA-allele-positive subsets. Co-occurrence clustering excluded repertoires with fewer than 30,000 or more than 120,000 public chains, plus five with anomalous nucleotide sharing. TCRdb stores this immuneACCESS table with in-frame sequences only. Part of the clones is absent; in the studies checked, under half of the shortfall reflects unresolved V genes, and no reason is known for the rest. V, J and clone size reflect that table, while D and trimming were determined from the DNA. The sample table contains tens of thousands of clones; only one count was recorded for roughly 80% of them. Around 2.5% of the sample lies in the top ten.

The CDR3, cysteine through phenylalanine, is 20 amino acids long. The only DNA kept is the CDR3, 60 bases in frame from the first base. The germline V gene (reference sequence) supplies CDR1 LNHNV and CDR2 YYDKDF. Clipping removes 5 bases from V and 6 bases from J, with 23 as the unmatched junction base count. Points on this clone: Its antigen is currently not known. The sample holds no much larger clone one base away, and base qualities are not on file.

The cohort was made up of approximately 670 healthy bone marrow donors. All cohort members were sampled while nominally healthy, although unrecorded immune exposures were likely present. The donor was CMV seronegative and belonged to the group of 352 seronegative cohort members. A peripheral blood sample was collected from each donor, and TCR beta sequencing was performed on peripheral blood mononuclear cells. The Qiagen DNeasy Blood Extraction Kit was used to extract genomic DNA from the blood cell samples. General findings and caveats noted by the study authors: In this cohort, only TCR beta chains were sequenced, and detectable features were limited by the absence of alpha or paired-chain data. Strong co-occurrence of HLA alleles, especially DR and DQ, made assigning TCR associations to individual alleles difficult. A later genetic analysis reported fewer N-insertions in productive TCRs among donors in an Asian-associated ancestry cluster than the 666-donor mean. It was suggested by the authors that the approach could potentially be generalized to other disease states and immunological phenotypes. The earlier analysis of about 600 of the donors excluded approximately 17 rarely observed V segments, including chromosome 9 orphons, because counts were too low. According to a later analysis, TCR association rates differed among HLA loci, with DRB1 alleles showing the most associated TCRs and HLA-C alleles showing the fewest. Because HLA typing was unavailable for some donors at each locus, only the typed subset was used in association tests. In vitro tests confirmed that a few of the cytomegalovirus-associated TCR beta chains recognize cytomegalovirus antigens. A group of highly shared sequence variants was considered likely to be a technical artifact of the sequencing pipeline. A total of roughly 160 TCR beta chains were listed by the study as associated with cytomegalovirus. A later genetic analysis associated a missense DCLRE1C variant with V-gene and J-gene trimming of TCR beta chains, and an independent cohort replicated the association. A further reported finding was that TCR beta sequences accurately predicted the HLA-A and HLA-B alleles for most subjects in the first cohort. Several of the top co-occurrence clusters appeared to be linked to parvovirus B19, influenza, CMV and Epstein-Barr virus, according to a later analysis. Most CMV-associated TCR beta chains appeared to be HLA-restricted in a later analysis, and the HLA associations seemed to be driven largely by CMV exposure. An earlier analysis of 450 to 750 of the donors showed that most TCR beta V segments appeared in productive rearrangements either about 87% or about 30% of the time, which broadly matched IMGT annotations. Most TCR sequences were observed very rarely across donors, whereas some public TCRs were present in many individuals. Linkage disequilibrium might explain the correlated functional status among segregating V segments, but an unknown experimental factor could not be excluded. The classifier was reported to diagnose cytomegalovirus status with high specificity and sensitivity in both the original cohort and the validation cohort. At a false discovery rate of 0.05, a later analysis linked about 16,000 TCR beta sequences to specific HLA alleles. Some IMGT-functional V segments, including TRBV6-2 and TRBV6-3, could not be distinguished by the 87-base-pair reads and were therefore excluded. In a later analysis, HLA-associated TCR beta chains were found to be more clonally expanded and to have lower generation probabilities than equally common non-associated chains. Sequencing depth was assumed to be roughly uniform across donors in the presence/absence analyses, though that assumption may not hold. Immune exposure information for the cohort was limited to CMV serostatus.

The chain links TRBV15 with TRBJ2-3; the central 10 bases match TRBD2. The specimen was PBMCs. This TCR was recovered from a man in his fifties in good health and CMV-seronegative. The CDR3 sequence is CATSPGQRSGRVINGDTQYF. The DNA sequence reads TGTGCCACCAGCCCCGGCCAACGGAGCGGGAGGGTTATCAACGGGGATACGCAGTATTTT.